Presented here are 9 T cell receptor beta chains from one specimen sequenced in a study of T-cell reconstitution after alpha-beta-depleted transplantation in children. Preparing the TCRbeta library involved the use of unique molecular identifiers. One entry per CDR3 protein results from TCRdb running MiXCR on the PCR reads. The sample lists 300,000 or so distinct CDR3 sequences; more than 8% were seen once. Sample: PBMCs from the stem cell graft donor, taken from the stem cell graft. Receptor source: a human donor who donated a stem cell graft to a child with SCID.

This clonotype was detected many times. The rearrangement joins TRBV5-5 to TRBJ2-1; 7 bases fit TRBD2. The CDR3 is 14 amino acids. With V trimmed by 0 bases and J by 5 bases, 2 bases remained unmatched. Germline CDR1 is SGHKS and CDR2 is YYEKEE (reference sequence). The CDR3 loop reads CASSLGLANNEQFF. CDR3 in DNA: TGTGCCAGCAGCTTGGGACTAGCAAACAATGAGCAGTTCTTC.

The chain recombines TRBV5-1 with TRBJ2-7; TRBD2 matches at 9 bases. Germline trimming cut 7 bases from V and 3 bases from J; bases unmatched to any gene: 2. The CDR3 runs 12 residues. Germline V gives CDR1 SGHRS, CDR2 YFSETQ. The CDR3 is CASAGGSYEQYF. CDR3 coding DNA: TGCGCCAGCGCGGGGGGGAGCTACGAGCAGTACTTC.

J is TRBJ1-5 and V is TRBV6-5, with 11 bases that match TRBD1. The CDR3 length is 15 residues. Germline-derived CDR1 and CDR2 are MNHEY and SVGAGI. V was clipped by 2 bases and J by 6 bases; unmatched bases: 3. CDR3: CASSYGQGAGQPQHF. In nucleotides, the CDR3 is TGTGCCAGCAGTTACGGACAGGGGGCCGGTCAGCCCCAGCATTTT.

The chain employs TRBV12-3 or TRBV12-4 and TRBJ1-5, with 9 bases identical to TRBD1. V trimming: 3 bases; J trimming: 4 bases; junction bases outside the gene matches: 4. CDR3 length: 15 amino acids. The CDR3 DNA is TGTGCCAGCAGTTTGACAGGGGGAGAGAATCAGCCCCAGCATTTT. Translating gives CASSLTGGENQPQHF.

V usage is TRBV7-9 and J usage is TRBJ2-5; no clear D gene. The CDR3 totals 14 residues. With 6 bases removed from V and 0 bases from J, the gap between germline ends came to 11 bases. The germline CDR1 and CDR2 sequences are SEHNR and FQNEAQ (reference sequence). Here the CDR3 reads CASSSAADQETQYF. CDR3 DNA: TGTGCCAGCAGTTCGGCGGCGGACCAAGAGACCCAGTACTTC.

This clonotype was seen repeatedly, ten times or more. The chain recombines TRBV2 with TRBJ2-7, with D possibly being TRBD2 (6 bases). Per germline, CDR1 SNHLY and CDR2 FYNNEI. V lost 5 bases, J lost 4 bases, and 9 bases lay in between. The CDR3 totals 12 residues. In nucleotides, the CDR3 is TGTGCCAGCAGTCGACTAGTTTACGAGCAGTACTTC. Its protein is CASSRLVYEQYF.

This clonotype was seen a few times. The rearrangement uses TRBV20-1 and TRBJ2-5; D not resolved. This CDR3 has 15 residues. Between the trimmed V and J ends, which lost 0 bases and 0 bases, there was a span of 11 bases. The germline V gene has CDR1 DFQATT and CDR2 SNEGSKA (reference sequence). CDR3 in DNA: TGCAGTGCTAGAGACCGGGTCATGTACCAAGAGACCCAGTACTTC. This encodes CSARDRVMYQETQYF.

This clonotype appeared a few times. This chain links TRBV2 with TRBJ2-3; 7 positions agree with TRBD1. Germline lookup yields CDR1 SNHLY and CDR2 FYNNEI. This CDR3 contains 15 residues. The ends lost 7 bases at V and 0 bases at J; junction bases unmatched: 7. CDR3: CASKRDSSSTDTQYF. The CDR3 DNA reads as TGTGCCAGCAAAAGGGACAGTTCGAGCACAGATACGCAGTATTTT. The full variable domain, with the rest looked up from reference TRBV2 and TRBJ2-3, is EPEVTQTPSHQVTQMGQEVILRCVPISNHLYFYWYRQILGQKVEFLVSFYNNEISEKSEIFDDQFSVERPDGSNFTLKIRSTKLEDSAMYFCASKRDSSSTDTQYFGPGTRLTVL.

The chain links TRBV6-5 to TRBJ1-4, with D possibly being TRBD1 (6 bases). Germline V gene data show CDR1 as MNHEY and CDR2 as SVGAGI. The CDR3 extends over 14 amino acids. V was trimmed by 4 bases and J by 9 bases, leaving 15 bases between them. The DNA for the CDR3 is TGTGCCAGCAGTTCCGCGAAGGACAGCCAAAAACTGTTTTTT. The encoded protein is CASSSAKDSQKLFF.